This TCR beta chain stems from a study of cytomegalovirus exposure and HLA in healthy donors. Study results and caveats: Analyzed later, association rates of TCRs varied across HLA loci, with DRB1 most and HLA-C fewest. With later analysis, a missense DCLRE1C variant became linked to TCR beta V- and J-gene trimming. Among the most significant clusters, several appeared linked to common viral pathogens in a later analysis.

This CDR3 region has 13 residues. V dropped 4 bases and J dropped 8 bases, with 12 bases sitting between them. Germline assignment: CDR1 SEHNR and CDR2 FQNEAQ (reference sequence). PCR used 60 Vbeta primers and 13 Jbeta primers. Sequencing was performed with immunoSEQ multiplex PCR; in TCRdb, only in-frame clones are kept and a portion is missing. There are about 31,000 clones in the sample; more than 75% occur only once, and around 3% lies in the top ten. Comments on this clone: Its antigen is not identified.

Sequencing was done on a sample of PBMCs. This TCR derives from a boy between 10 and 17 years old in good health and CMV-seronegative. This chain joins TRBV7-9 and TRBJ1-5, with TRBD1 as a possible D gene (5 bases). The CDR3 sequence: CASSSGGFKPQHF. CDR3 coding DNA: TGTGCCAGCAGCTCCGGGGGGTTTAAGCCCCAGCATTTT.